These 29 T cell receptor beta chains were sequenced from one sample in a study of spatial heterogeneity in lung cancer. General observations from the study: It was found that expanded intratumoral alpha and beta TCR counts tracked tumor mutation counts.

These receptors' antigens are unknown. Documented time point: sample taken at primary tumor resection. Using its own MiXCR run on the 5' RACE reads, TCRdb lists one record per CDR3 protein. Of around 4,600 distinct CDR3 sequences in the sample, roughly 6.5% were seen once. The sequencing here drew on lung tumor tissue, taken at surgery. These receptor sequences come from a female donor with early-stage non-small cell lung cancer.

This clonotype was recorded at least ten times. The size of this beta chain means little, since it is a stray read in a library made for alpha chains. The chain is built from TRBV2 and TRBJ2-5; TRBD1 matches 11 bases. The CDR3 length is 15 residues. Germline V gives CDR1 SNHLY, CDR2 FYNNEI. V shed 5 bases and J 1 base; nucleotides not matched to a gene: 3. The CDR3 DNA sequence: TGTGCCAGCAGTCGGGACAGGGGGTCCCAAGAGACCCAGTACTTC. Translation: CASSRDRGSQETQYF.

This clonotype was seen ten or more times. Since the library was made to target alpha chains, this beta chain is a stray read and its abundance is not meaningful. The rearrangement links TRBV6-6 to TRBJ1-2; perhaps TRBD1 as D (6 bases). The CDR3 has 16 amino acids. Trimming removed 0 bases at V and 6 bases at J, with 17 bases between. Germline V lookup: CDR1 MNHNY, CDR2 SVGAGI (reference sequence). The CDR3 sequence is CASSYSSQGPINGYTF. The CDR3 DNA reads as TGTGCCAGCAGTTACTCGAGCCAGGGGCCCATCAATGGCTACACCTTC.

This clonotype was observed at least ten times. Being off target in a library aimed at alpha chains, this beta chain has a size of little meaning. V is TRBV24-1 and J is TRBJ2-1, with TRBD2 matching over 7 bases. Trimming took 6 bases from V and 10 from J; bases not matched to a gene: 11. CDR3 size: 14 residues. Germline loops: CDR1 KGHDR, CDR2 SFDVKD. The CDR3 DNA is TGTGCCACCAGTCTCCTTGGGGCGGGAGAGGAGCAGTTCTTC. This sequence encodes CATSLLGAGEEQFF.

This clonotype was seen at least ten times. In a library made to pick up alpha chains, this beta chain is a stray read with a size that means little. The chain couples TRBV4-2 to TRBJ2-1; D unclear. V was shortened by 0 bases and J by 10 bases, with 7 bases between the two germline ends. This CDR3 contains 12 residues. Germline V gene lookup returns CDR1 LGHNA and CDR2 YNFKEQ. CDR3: CASSQDRSEQFF. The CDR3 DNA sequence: TGTGCCAGCAGCCAAGATCGTAGCGAGCAGTTCTTC.

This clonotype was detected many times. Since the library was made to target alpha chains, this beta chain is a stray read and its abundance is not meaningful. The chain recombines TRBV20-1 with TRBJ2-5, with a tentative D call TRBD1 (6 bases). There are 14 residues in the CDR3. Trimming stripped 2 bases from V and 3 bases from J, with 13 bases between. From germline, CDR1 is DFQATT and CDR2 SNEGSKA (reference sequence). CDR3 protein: CSARKNREKETQYF. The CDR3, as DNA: TGCAGTGCTAGAAAGAACAGGGAAAAAGAGACCCAGTACTTC.

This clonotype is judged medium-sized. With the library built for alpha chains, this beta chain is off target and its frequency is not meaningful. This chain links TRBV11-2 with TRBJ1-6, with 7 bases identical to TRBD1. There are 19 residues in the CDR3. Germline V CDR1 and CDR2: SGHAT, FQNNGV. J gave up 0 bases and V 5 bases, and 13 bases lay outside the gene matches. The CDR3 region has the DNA TGTGCCAGCAGCCTCACCCAGGGACAGTCGAGCTCCTATAATTCACCCCTCCACTTT. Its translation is CASSLTQGQSSSYNSPLHF.

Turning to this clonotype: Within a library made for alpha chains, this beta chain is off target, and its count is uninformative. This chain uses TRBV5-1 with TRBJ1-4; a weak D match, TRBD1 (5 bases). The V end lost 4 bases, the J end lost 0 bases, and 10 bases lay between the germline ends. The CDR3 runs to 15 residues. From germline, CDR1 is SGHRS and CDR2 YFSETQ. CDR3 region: CASSLRGTTNEKLFF. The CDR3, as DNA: TGCGCCAGCAGCCTTCGGGGGACAACTAATGAAAAACTGTTTTTT.

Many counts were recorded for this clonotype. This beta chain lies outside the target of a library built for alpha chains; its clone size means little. The CDR3 is CASILRDRDGTQYF. The CDR3 DNA reads as TGTGCCAGCATCCTCCGGGACAGGGACGGGACCCAGTACTTC. The chain recombines TRBV28 with TRBJ2-5, with 9 bases matching TRBD1. Germline V gene data show CDR1 as MDHEN and CDR2 as SYDVKM. V dropped 7 bases and J dropped 7; count of bases not matched to a gene: 10. This CDR3 has 14 residues.

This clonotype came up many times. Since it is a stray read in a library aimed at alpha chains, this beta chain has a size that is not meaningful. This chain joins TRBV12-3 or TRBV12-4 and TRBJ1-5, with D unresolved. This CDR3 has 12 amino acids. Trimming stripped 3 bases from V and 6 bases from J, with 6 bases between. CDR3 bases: TGTGCCAGCAGTTTTGAGGTTCAGCCCCAGCATTTT. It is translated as CASSFEVQPQHF.

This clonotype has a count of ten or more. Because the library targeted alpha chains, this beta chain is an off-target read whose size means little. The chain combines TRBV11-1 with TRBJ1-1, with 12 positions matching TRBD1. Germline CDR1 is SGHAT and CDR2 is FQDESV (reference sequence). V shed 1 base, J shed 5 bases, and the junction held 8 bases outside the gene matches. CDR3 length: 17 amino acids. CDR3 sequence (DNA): TGTGCCAGCAGCTTAGACACCGGGACAGGGGGCGGAACTGAAGCTTTCTTT. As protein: CASSLDTGTGGGTEAFF.

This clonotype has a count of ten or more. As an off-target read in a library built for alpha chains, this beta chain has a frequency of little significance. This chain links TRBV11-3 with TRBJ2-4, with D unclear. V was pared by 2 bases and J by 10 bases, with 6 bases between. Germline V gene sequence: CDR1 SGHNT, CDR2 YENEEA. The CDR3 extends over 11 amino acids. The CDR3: CASSLRRIQYF. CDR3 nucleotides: TGTGCCAGCAGCTTACGACGGATTCAGTACTTC.

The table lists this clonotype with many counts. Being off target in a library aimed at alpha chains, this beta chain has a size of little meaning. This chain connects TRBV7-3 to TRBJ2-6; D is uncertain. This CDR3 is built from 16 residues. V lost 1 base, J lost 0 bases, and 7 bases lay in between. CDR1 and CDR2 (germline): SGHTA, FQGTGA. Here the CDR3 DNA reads TGTGCCAGCAGCTTAAAGGGTGGCTCTGGGGCCAACGTCCTGACTTTC. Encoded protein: CASSLKGGSGANVLTF.

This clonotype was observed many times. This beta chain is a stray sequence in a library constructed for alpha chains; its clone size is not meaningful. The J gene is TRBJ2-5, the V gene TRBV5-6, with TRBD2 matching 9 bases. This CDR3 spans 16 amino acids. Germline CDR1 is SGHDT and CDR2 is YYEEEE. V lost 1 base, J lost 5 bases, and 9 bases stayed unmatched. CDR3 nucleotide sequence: TGTGCCAGCAGCTTGTTCGCGGGAGGGCCCTCGGAGACCCAGTACTTC. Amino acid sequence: CASSLFAGGPSETQYF.

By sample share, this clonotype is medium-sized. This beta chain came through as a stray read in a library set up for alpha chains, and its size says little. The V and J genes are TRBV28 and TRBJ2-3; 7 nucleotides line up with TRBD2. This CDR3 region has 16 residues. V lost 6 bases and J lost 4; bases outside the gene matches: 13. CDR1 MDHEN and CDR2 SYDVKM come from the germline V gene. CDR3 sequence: CASSSPTGGLADTQYF. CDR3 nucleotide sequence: TGTGCCAGCAGCTCCCCTACGGGAGGACTCGCAGATACGCAGTATTTT.

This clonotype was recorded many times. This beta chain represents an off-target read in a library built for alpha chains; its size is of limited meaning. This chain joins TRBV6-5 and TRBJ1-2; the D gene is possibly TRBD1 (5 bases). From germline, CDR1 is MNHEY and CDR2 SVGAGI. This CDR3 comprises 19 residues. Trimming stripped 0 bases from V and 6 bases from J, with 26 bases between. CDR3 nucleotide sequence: TGTGCCAGCAGTTACTCTAGTGGCAGAACAGGTCTCTGGGCGGATGGCTACACCTTC. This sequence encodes CASSYSSGRTGLWADGYTF.

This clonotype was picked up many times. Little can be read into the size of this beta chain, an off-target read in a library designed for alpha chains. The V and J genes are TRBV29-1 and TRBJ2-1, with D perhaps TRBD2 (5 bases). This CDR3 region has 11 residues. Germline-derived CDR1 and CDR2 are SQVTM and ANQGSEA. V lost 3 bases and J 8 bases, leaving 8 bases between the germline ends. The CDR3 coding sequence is TGCAGCGTTGAGCCCGGGGATGAGCAGTTCTTC. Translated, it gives CSVEPGDEQFF.

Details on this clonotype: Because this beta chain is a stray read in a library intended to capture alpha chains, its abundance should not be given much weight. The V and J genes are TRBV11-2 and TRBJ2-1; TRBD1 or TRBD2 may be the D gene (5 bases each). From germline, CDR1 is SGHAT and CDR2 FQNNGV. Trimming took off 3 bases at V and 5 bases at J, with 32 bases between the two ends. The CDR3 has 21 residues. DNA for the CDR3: TGTGCCAGCAGCTTTTATGGGAGCTTTTATGGGACCGATATCCTACACAATGAGCAGTTCTTC. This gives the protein CASSFYGSFYGTDILHNEQFF.

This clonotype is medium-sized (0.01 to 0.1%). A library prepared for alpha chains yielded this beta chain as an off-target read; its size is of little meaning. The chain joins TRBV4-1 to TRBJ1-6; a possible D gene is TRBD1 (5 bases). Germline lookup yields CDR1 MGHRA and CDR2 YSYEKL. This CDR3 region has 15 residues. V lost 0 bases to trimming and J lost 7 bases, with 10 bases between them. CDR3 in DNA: TGCGCCAGCAGCCAAGAACCAGGGTGGAATTCACCCCTCCACTTT. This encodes CASSQEPGWNSPLHF.

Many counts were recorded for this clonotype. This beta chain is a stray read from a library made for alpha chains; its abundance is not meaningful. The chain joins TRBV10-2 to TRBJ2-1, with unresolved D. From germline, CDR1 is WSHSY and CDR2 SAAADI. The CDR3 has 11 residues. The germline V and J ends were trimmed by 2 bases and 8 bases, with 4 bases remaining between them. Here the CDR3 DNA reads TGCGCCAGCAGTGAGGGGGATGAGCAGTTCTTC. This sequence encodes CASSEGDEQFF.

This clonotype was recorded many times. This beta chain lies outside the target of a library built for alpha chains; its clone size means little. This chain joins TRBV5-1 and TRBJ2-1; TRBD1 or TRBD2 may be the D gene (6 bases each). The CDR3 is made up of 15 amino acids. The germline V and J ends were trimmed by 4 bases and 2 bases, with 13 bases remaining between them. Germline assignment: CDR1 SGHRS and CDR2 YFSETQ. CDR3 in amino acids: CASSPGAGPYNEQFF. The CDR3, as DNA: TGCGCCAGCAGCCCAGGGGCGGGACCCTACAATGAGCAGTTCTTC.

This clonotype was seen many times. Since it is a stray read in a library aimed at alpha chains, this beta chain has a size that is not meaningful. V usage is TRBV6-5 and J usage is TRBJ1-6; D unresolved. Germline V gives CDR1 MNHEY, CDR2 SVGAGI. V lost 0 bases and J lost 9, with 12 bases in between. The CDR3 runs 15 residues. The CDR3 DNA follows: TGTGCCAGCAGTTACTCTCCCGACACTTCTTCACCCCTCCACTTT. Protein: CASSYSPDTSSPLHF.

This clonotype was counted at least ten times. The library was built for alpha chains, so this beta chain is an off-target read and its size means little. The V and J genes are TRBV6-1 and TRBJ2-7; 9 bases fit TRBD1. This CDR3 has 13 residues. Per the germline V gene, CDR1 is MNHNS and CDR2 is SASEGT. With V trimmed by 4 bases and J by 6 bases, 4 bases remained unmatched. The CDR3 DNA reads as TGTGCCAGCAGTGGGGACAGGGCCTCCGAGCAGTACGTC. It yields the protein CASSGDRASEQYV.

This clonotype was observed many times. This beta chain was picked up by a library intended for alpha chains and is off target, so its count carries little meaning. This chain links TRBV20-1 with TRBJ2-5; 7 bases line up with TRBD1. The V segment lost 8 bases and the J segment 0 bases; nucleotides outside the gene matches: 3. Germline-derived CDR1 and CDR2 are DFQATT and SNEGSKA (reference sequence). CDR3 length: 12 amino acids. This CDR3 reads CSLQGYQETQYF. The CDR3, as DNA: TGCAGTCTACAGGGGTACCAAGAGACCCAGTACTTC.

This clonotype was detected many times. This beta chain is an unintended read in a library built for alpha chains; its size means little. DNA for the CDR3: TGTGCCAGCAGCCGACTAGCGGGAGGGCCCGATGAGCAGTTCTTC. Translating gives CASSRLAGGPDEQFF. The genes are TRBV6-2 or TRBV6-3 and TRBJ2-1, with 14 bases identical to TRBD2. Germline assignment: CDR1 MNHEY and CDR2 SVGEGT. The CDR3 runs 15 residues. The J segment lost 8 bases and the V segment lost 6 bases, leaving 6 bases of the junction unmatched.

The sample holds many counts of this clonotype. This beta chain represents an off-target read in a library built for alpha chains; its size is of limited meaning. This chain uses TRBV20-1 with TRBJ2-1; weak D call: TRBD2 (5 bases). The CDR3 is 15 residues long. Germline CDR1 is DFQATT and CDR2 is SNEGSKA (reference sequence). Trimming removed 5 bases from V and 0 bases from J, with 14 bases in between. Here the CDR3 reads CSAFSGKGSYNEQFF. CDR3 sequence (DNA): TGCAGTGCTTTCTCCGGGAAGGGCTCCTACAATGAGCAGTTCTTC.

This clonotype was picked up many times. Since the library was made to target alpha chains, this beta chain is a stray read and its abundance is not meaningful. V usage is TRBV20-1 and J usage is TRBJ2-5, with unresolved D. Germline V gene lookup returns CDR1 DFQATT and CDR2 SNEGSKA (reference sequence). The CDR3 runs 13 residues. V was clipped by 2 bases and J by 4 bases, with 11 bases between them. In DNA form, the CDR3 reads TGCAGTGCTAGATTAACGGCGAGAGAGACCCAGTACTTC. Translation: CSARLTARETQYF.

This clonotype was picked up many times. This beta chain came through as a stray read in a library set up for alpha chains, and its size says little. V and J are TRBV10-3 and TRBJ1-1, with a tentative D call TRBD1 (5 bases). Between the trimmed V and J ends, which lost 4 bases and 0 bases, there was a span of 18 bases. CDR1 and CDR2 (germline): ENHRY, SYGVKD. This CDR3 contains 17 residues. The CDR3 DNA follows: TGTGCCATCAGTGCAAGGGACGGGGAGGGAATGAACACTGAAGCTTTCTTT. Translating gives CAISARDGEGMNTEAFF.

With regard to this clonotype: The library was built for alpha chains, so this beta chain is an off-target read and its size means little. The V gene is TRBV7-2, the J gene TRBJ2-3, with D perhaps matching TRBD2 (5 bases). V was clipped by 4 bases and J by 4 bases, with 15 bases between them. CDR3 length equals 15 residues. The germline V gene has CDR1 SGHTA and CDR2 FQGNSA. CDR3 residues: CASSSATGRSDTQYF. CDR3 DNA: TGTGCCAGCAGCTCCGCCACGGGAAGATCAGATACGCAGTATTTT.

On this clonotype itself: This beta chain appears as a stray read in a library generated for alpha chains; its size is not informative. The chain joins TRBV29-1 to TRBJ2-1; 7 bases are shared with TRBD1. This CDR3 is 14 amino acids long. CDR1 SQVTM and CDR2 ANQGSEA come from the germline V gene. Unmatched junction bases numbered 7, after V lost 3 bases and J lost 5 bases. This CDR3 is CSVDFPDRNNEQFF. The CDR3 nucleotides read TGCAGCGTTGATTTCCCGGACAGGAACAATGAGCAGTTCTTC.